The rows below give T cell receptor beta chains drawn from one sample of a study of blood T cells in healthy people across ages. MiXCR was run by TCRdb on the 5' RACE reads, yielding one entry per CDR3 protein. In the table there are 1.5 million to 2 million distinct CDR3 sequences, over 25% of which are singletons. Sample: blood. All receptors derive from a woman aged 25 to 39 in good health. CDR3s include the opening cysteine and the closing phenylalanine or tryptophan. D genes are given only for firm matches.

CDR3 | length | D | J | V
CSVDGLAGGPGAFTDTQYF | 19 | TRBD2 | TRBJ2-3 | TRBV29-1
CASSVESGQGTNEQFF | 16 | TRBD1 | TRBJ2-1 | TRBV9
CASATGEGISYEQYF | 15 | NA | TRBJ2-7 | TRBV5-1
CASSPEAAPYGYTF | 14 | NA | TRBJ1-2 | TRBV18
CASSDLTSGGVEQFF | 15 | TRBD2 | TRBJ2-1 | TRBV5-1
CASSDLDRSSYNEQFF | 16 | NA | TRBJ2-1 | TRBV5-1
CSARAGGPGEQYF | 13 | TRBD2 | TRBJ2-7 | TRBV20-1
CASSLGGEGKAFF | 13 | NA | TRBJ1-1 | TRBV5-5
CASSFSRPSYEQYF | 14 | NA | TRBJ2-7 | TRBV5-1
CASTSGTSGNTIYF | 14 | NA | TRBJ1-3 | TRBV12-3/TRBV12-4
CASSESVGGYGYTF | 14 | NA | TRBJ1-2 | TRBV25-1
CASSLGGGKQETQYF | 15 | NA | TRBJ2-5 | TRBV7-3
CSTRDIDRSSYEQYF | 15 | NA | TRBJ2-7 | TRBV20-1
CSAREAEIYGYTFGSGEETQYF | 22 | NA | TRBJ2-5 | TRBV20-1
CASSPYPGQGRADIESYEQYF | 21 | TRBD1 | TRBJ2-7 | TRBV27
CSVPGQGWTGANVLTF | 16 | TRBD1 | TRBJ2-6 | TRBV20-1
CASSQASGGAQYF | 13 | TRBD2 | TRBJ2-3 | TRBV4-1
CASSRLSGATDTQYF | 15 | NA | TRBJ2-3 | TRBV7-8
CSVNGGTSGRASQDTQYF | 18 | TRBD2 | TRBJ2-5 | TRBV29-1
CATSPRQGTGQPQHF | 15 | TRBD1 | TRBJ1-5 | TRBV24-1
CASSSDRGLSYNEQYF | 16 | TRBD1 | NA | TRBV11-2
CASSLLPPRTGEWNTEAFF | 19 | TRBD1 | TRBJ1-1 | TRBV5-1
CASSESGPGHEQVF | 14 | NA | TRBJ2-1 | TRBV10-1
CASSGDSIGELFF | 13 | TRBD1 | TRBJ2-2 | TRBV6-4
CASRSDWYNEQFF | 13 | NA | TRBJ2-1 | TRBV6-5
CASSFLGQGHEQYF | 14 | TRBD1 | TRBJ2-7 | TRBV6-2/TRBV6-3
CASSQLPSGSRPPYF | 15 | TRBD2 | TRBJ2-3 | TRBV4-3
CASSHPRGGNTEAFF | 15 | NA | TRBJ1-1 | TRBV4-1
CASSLPTGNEQYF | 13 | NA | TRBJ2-7 | TRBV5-5
CATSDLGQAPLSYNEQYF | 18 | TRBD1 | TRBJ2-7 | TRBV24-1
CASGERAPWGSPLHF | 15 | NA | TRBJ1-6 | TRBV27
CASSPTEAAKNIQYF | 15 | NA | TRBJ2-4 | TRBV13
CASSYVYYGYTF | 12 | NA | TRBJ1-2 | TRBV6-2/TRBV6-3
CASRNEWGEQYF | 12 | NA | TRBJ2-7 | TRBV27
CASSVSGLLQETQYF | 15 | NA | TRBJ2-5 | TRBV11-1
CASSSTLAGEADTQYF | 16 | TRBD2 | TRBJ2-3 | TRBV7-8
CSASPEGSRMEAFF | 14 | NA | TRBJ1-1 | TRBV20-1
CASSLASGKNEQYF | 14 | NA | TRBJ2-7 | TRBV5-1
CASSHNGQGDYGYTF | 15 | TRBD1 | TRBJ1-2 | TRBV4-1
CASSESGGAMGELFF | 15 | TRBD2 | TRBJ2-2 | TRBV2
CASSISRTGANVLTF | 15 | NA | TRBJ2-6 | TRBV4-3
CASSPQGTNQPQHF | 14 | NA | TRBJ1-5 | TRBV5-1
CASSSWGQKMNYTF | 14 | TRBD1 | TRBJ1-2 | TRBV7-2
CASSSYSQPETQYF | 14 | NA | TRBJ2-5 | TRBV28
CASRRATSGKEAQYF | 15 | TRBD2 | TRBJ2-5 | TRBV27
CSVRTVLMNTEAFF | 14 | NA | TRBJ1-1 | TRBV29-1
CASSLWFGGTYNEQFF | 16 | NA | TRBJ2-1 | TRBV5-1